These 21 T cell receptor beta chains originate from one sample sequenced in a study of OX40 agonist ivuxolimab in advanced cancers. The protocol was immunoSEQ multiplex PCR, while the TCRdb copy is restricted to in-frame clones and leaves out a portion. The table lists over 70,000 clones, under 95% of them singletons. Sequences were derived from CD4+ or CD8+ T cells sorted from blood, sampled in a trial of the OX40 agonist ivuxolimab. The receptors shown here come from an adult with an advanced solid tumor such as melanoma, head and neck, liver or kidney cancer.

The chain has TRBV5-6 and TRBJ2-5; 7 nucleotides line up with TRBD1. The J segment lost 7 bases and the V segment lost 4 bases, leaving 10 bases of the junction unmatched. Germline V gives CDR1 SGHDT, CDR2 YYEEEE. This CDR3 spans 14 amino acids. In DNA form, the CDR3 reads TGTGCCAGCAGCCGGCGACAGGGTGGGGGGACCCAGTACTTC. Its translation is CASSRRQGGGTQYF.

The CDR3 loop reads CASSPQGTPETQYF. The CDR3 DNA sequence: TGTGCCAGCTCACCACAGGGCACCCCAGAGACCCAGTACTTC. The V gene is TRBV18, the J gene TRBJ2-5, with unresolved D. V gave up 1 base and J gave up 4 bases, with 10 bases separating them. Germline V lookup: CDR1 KGHSH, CDR2 LQKENI. The CDR3 loop spans 14 amino acids.

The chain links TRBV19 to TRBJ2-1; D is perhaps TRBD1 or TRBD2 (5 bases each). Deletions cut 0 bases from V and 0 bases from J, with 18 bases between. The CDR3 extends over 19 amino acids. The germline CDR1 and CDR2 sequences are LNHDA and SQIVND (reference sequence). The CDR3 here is CASSIDHRDVRSSYNEQFF. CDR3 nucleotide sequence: TGTGCCAGTAGTATAGATCACCGGGACGTAAGAAGCTCCTACAATGAGCAGTTCTTC. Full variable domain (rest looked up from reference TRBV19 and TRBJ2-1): DGGITQSPKYLFRKEGQNVTLSCEQNLNHDAMYWYRQDPGQGLRLIYYSQIVNDFQKGDIAEGYSVSREKKESFPLTVTSAQKNPTAFYLCASSIDHRDVRSSYNEQFFGPGTRLTVL.

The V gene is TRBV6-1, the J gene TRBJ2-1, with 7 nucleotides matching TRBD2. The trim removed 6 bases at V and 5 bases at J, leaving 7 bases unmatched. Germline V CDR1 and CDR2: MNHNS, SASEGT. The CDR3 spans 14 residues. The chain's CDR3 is CASRREWENNEQFF. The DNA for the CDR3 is TGTGCCAGCAGGCGGGAGTGGGAGAACAATGAGCAGTTCTTC.

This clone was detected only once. The DNA for the CDR3 is TGCGCCAGCAGCCAAGACTGGAGACAGACCTACGAGCAGTACTTC. Its protein product is CASSQDWRQTYEQYF. This sequence joins TRBV4-3 and TRBJ2-7; possible D gene TRBD1, 5 bases. Trimming left V 0 bases short and J 2 bases short, with 11 bases between. CDR3 length: 15 amino acids. CDR1 LGHNA and CDR2 YSLEER come from the germline V gene.

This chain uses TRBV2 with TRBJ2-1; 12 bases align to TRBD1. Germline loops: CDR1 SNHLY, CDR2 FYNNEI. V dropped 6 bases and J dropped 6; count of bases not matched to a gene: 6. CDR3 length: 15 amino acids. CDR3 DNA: TGTGCCAGCAGGCCGGGACAGGGGGCATTCAATGAGCAGTTCTTC. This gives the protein CASRPGQGAFNEQFF.

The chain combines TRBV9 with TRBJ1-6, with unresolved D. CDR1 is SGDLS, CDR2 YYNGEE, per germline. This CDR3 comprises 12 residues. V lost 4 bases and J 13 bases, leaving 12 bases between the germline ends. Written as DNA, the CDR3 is TGTGCCAGCAGCCCAACGGCGGATCCCCTCCACTTT. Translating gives CASSPTADPLHF.

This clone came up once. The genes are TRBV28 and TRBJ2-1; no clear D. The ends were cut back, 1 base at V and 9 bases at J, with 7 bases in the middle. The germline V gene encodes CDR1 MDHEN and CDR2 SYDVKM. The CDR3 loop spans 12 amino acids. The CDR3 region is CASSLLTGEQFF. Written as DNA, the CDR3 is TGTGCCAGCAGTTTATTGACGGGTGAGCAGTTCTTC.

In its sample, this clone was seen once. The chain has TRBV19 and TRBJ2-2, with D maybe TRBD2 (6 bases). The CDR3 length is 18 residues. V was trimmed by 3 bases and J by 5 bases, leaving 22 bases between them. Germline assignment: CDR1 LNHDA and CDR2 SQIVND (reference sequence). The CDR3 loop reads CASSMGGRPGGRTGELFF. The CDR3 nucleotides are TGTGCCAGTAGTATGGGGGGACGGCCTGGTGGACGGACCGGGGAGCTGTTTTTT.

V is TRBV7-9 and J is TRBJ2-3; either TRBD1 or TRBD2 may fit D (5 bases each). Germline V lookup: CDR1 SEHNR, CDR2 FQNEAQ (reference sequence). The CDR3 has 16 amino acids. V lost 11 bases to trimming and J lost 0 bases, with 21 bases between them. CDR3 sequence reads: CAVGLQGSPSTDTQYF. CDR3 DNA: TGTGCCGTTGGACTTCAGGGTAGCCCTAGCACAGATACGCAGTATTTT.

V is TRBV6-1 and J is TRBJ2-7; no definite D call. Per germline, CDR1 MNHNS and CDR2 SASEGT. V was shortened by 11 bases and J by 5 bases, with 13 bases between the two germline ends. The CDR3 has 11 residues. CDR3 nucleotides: TGTGCCGCTTCTTGGGCGGACGAGCAGTACTTC. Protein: CAASWADEQYF.

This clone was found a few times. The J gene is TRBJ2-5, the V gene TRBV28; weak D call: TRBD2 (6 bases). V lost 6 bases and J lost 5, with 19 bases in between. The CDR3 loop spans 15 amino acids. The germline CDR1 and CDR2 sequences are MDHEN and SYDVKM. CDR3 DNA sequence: TGTGCCAGCAGCTCCAGACGGGAGAGGAGGGAGACCCAGTACTTC. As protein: CASSSRRERRETQYF.

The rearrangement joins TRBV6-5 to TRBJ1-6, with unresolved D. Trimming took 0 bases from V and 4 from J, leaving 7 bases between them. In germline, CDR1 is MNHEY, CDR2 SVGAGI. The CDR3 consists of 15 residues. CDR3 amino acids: CASSYSRLYNSPLHF. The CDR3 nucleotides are TGTGCCAGCAGTTACTCGAGGCTTTATAATTCACCCCTCCACTTT.

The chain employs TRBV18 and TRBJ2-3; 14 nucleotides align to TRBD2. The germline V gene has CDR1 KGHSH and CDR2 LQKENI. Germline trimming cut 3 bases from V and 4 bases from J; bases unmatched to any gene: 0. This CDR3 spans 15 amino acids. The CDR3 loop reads CASSPGLAGADTQYF. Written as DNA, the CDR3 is TGTGCCAGCTCACCGGGACTAGCGGGAGCAGATACGCAGTATTTT.

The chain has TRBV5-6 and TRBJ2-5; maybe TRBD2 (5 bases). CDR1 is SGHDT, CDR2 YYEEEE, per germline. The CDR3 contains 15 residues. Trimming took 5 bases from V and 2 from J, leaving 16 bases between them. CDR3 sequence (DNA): TGTGCCAGCAGGCGGGCTGGTGTCGGACAAGAGACCCAGTACTTC. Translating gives CASRRAGVGQETQYF.

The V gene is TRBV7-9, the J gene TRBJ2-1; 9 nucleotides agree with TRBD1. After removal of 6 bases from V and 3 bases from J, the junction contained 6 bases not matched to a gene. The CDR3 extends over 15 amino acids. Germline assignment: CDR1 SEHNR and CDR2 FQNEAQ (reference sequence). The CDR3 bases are TGTGCCAGCAGTTTCACAGGGGGCGTCTACAATGAGCAGTTCTTC. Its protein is CASSFTGGVYNEQFF.

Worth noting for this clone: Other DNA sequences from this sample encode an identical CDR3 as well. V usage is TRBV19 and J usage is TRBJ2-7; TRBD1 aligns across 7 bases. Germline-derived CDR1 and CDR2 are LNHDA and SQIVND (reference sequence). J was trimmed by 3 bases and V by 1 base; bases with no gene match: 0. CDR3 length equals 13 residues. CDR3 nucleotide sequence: TGTGCCAGTAGTATAGGACAGGGCTACGAGCAGTACTTC. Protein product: CASSIGQGYEQYF. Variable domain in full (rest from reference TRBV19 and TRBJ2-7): DGGITQSPKYLFRKEGQNVTLSCEQNLNHDAMYWYRQDPGQGLRLIYYSQIVNDFQKGDIAEGYSVSREKKESFPLTVTSAQKNPTAFYLCASSIGQGYEQYFGPGTRLTVT.

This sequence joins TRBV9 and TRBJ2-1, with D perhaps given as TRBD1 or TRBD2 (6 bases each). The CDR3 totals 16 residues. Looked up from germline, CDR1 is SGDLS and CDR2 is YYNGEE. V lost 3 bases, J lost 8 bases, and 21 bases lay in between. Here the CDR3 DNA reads TGTGCCAGCAGCGCCAGGGAGGCAGGGGCCTCCTATGAGCAGTTCTTC. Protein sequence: CASSAREAGASYEQFF.

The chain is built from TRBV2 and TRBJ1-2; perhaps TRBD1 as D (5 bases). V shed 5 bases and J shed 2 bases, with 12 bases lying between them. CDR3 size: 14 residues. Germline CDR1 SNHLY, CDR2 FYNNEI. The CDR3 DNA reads TGTGCCAGCAGTCCGCGATGGGGGAACTATGGCTACACCTTC. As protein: CASSPRWGNYGYTF.

The CDR3 DNA is TGTGCCAGCAGCTTATCAGGGGTCCTCTCTGGAAACACCATATATTTT. As protein: CASSLSGVLSGNTIYF. This sequence joins TRBV11-2 and TRBJ1-3; D is perhaps TRBD1 (6 bases). V was pared by 2 bases and J by 0 bases, with 11 bases between. Looked up from germline, CDR1 is SGHAT and CDR2 is FQNNGV. CDR3 length: 16 amino acids.

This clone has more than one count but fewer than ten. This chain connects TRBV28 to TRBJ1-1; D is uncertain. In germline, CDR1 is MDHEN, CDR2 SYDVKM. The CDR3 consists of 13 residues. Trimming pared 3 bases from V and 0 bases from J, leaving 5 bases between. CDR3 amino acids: CASSFSVNTEAFF. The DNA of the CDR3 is TGTGCCAGCAGTTTTTCAGTGAACACTGAAGCTTTCTTT.